Listed below are T cell receptor beta chains from one sample, sequenced in a study of OX40 agonist ivuxolimab in advanced cancers. Measured with immunoSEQ multiplex PCR; TCRdb has only the in-frame clones, and not every one. The sample holds about 40,000 clones, around 82% seen once. Sequenced material: CD4+ or CD8+ T cells sorted from blood, taken in a trial of the OX40 agonist ivuxolimab. The receptors here all came from an adult with an advanced solid tumor such as melanoma, head and neck, liver or kidney cancer. The CDR3 runs from the conserved cysteine through the conserved F or W.

V gene,J gene,CDR3 protein
TRBV2,TRBJ1-1,CASSQGAGTEAFF
TRBV2,TRBJ1-2,CASSEGYGYTF
TRBV6-4,TRBJ2-3,CASSERDTDTQYF
TRBV10-3,TRBJ2-3,CAISGSGRSTDTQYF
TRBV29-1,TRBJ1-1,CSVEVNTEAFF
TRBV5-1,TRBJ2-3,CASSLVLGLAGDTQYF
TRBV15,TRBJ1-1,CATSTQKNTEAFF
TRBV5-1,TRBJ2-3,CASSPITADTQYF
TRBV2,TRBJ2-7,CASVGGVEYEQYF
TRBV5-1,TRBJ2-2,CASSFPRTSGIPGELFF
TRBV5-4,TRBJ2-3,CASSRGQQSTDTQYF
TRBV7-9,TRBJ1-2,CASSLESGRGYGYTF
TRBV7-2,TRBJ1-1,CASTPTRGVYTEAFF
TRBV30,TRBJ1-5,CAWARGQPQHF
TRBV23-1,TRBJ2-3,CASSQSVQGHTDTQYF
TRBV19,TRBJ1-5,CASTGTGTRQPQHF
TRBV7-9,TRBJ2-7,CASSRSRTGGRYEQYF
TRBV6-5,TRBJ2-5,CASSYSLIQETQYF
TRBV19,TRBJ2-7,CASSAGLAGGEQYF
TRBV4-1,TRBJ2-1,CASSPRVANEQFF
TRBV2,TRBJ1-4,CATLRGLSEKLFF
TRBV9,TRBJ2-1,CASSVGIRDNEQFF
TRBV4-3,TRBJ2-7,CASSQDNLFSYEQYF
TRBV19,TRBJ1-1,CASSSDRDLNTEAFF
TRBV30,TRBJ2-2,CAWSGATNTGELFF
TRBV9,TRBJ2-2,CASAGTTNTGELFF
TRBV27,TRBJ2-7,CASTPTLTGPSYEQYF
TRBV4-1,TRBJ1-2,CASIAGPPNYGYTF
TRBV19,TRBJ2-7,CAAVAGEVHEQYF
TRBV29-1,TRBJ2-4,CSVDSGGQGLKNIQYF
TRBV7-9,TRBJ2-1,CASSLTRGIYNEQFF
TRBV27,TRBJ1-6,CASRLKNSPLHF
TRBV7-2,TRBJ2-3,CASSLLAGVTPRTQYF
TRBV5-4,TRBJ2-2,CASSLNRNTGELFF
TRBV5-6,TRBJ1-5,CASSFAGQGSNQPQHF
TRBV19,TRBJ2-1,CASSISGSRYNEQFF
TRBV7-2,TRBJ2-7,CASSPRTSGIYEQYF
TRBV6-5,TRBJ1-1,CASRNDRETEAFF
TRBV6-5,TRBJ2-7,CASSYGYGSYEQYF
TRBV9,TRBJ1-2,CASSVGVRDGYTF
TRBV10-3,TRBJ1-3,CAIRPGPDSGNTIYF
TRBV5-1,TRBJ2-1,CASSFRLAGDNEQFF
TRBV11-2,TRBJ2-5,CASSLMTGDRETQYF
TRBV7-7,TRBJ1-4,CASSLGQTNEKLFF
TRBV28,TRBJ2-7,CASSLFGTSSYEQYF
TRBV19,TRBJ1-2,CASTPIRDSPPPNYGYTF
TRBV25-1,TRBJ1-1,CASLQTGLNTEAFF
TRBV16,TRBJ1-5,CASSQGWVSHNQPQHF